This T cell receptor beta chain appears in the sequencing data of a study of CD8 T cells in ankylosing spondylitis. The sample holds many counts of this clonotype. Its matching antigen is unknown. Using its own MiXCR run on the 5' RACE reads, TCRdb lists one record per CDR3 protein. The sample consists of some 25,000 distinct CDR3 sequences, under 3% of them appearing once. CDR1 is SGDLS and CDR2 is YYNGEE in the germline V gene. The CDR3 extends over 14 amino acids. V gave up 0 bases and J gave up 10 bases; unmatched junction bases: 5. Whole-study results and caveats: With a CD8+ phenotype, disease-linked clones were relatively rare in peripheral blood. Seemingly distinctive of ankylosing spondylitis blood was a TCR beta motif formed by eight highly homologous variants.

The clonotype was recovered from a female donor with ankylosing spondylitis or in good health (not recorded which). V and J are TRBV9 and TRBJ2-1; 9 bases are shared with TRBD2. The source material was blood, either unsorted or a sorted T cell fraction (not recorded which). The CDR3 coding sequence is TGTGCCAGCAGCGTAGATAGCGGGGGACGCGAGCAGTTCTTC. It is translated as CASSVDSGGREQFF.